This T cell receptor (beta chain) is drawn from a study of T cell responses to AZD1222 COVID-19 vaccine. Study-wide points: CD4 TCRs associated with vaccination spanned spike, dominating at 160-218 and 743-854. Repertoires were sampled only after the peak T cell response.

Regarding this clone: Its antigen is unidentified.

Deletions cut 3 bases from V and 7 bases from J, with 12 bases between. The CDR3 has 13 residues. Germline V gene lookup returns CDR1 SGHTA and CDR2 FQGTGA. Assay: immunoSEQ multiplex PCR; the TCRdb copy retains only in-frame clones and omits some. The sample records approximately 150,000 clones, roughly nine tenths being singletons. This chain joins TRBV7-3 and TRBJ1-1; a weak D match, TRBD1 (6 bases). The sequence was obtained from an adult who received the AZD1222 COVID-19 vaccine. The sequenced sample was peripheral blood, obtained 28 days after the second AZD1222 dose. CDR3 loop: CASSFEGGNEAFF. The CDR3 coding sequence is TGTGCCAGCAGCTTCGAGGGGGGCAATGAAGCTTTCTTT. Supplemented by reference TRBV7-3 and TRBJ1-1, the full variable domain reads GAGVSQTPSNKVTEKGKYVELRCDPISGHTALYWYRQSLGQGPEFLIYFQGTGAADDSGLPNDRFFAVRPEGSVSTLKIQRTERGDSAVYLCASSFEGGNEAFFGQGTRLTVV.